This TCR beta chain was retrieved from a study of shared clonotypes between healthy human individuals. About the study: Per donor, three plates held CD4 naive cells, three held CD4 memory, two held CD8 naive and one held CD8 memory.

This CDR3 spans 13 amino acids. The trim removed 6 bases at V and 7 bases at J, leaving 4 bases unmatched. The germline gives CDR1 MNHNY, CDR2 SVGAGI (reference sequence). Assay used: immunoSEQ multiplex PCR; TCRdb lists only in-frame clones, some missing. The sample shows hundreds of thousands of clones, around 96% of them seen only once. The naive CD8 population came from CD45RO-negative cells selected for CCR7, without terminally differentiated effector memory CD45RA+ cells. General study points: What rarefaction showed was incomplete sorted-subset sequencing despite large depth.

Comments on this clone: The antigen is not known.

The chain combines TRBV6-6 with TRBJ2-1; 9 nucleotides align to TRBD1. The specimen was naive CD8+ T cells sorted from blood. The clonotype was recovered from a woman between 25 and 40 years old in good health. For the CDR3, the DNA is TGTGCCAGCAGCACAGGGGGCCAAAATGAGCAGTTCTTC. It specifies CASSTGGQNEQFF.